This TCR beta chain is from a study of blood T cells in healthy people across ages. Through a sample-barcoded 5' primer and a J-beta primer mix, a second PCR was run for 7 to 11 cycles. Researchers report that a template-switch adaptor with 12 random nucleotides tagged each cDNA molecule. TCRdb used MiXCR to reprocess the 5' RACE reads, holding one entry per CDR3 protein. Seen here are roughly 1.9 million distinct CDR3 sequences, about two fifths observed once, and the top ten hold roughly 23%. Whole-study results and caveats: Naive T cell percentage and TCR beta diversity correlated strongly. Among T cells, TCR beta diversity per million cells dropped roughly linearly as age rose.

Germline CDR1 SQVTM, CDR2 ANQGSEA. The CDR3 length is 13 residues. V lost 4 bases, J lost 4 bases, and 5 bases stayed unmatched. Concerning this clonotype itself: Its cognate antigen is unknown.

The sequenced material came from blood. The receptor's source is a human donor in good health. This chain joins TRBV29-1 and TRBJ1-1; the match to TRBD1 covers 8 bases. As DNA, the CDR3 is TGCAGCGTTGTGCAGGGGGCGGTCACTGAAGCTTTCTTT. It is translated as CSVVQGAVTEAFF. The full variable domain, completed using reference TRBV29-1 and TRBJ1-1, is SAVISQKPSRDICQRGTSLTIQCQVDSQVTMMFWYRQQPGQSLTLIATANQGSEATYESGFVIDKFPISRPNLTFSTLTVSNMSPEDSSIYLCSVVQGAVTEAFFGQGTRLTVV.